The 10 T cell receptor beta chains given below trace back to one sample, sequenced in a study of T-cell reconstitution after alpha-beta-depleted transplantation in children (dated by TCRdb to about 2016). The treatment or condition label here, explained by the study, means: allogeneic hematopoietic cell transplantation with graft depleted of TCRalphabeta T cells and CD19 B cells. The library was prepared using PCR. Sequencer: Illumina HiSeq 2500. TCR libraries were prepared with molecular barcoding, using unique molecular identifiers to normalize TCRbeta repertoire quantification. TCRdb handled the public reads itself, with Q25 trimming in fastp and clone calling in MiXCR, and kept productive beta chains. For every CDR3 protein sequence, its rows merge into one entry that carries the most common genes and DNA. The sample table shows about 580,000 distinct CDR3 sequences, and roughly 23% are seen once. The top ten constitute 11% to 15% of the sample.

The sequences come from PBMCs, mostly from graft donor cells, collected 360 days after TCRalphabeta/CD19-depleted stem cell transplant. Every receptor here comes from a boy younger than two who had a stem cell transplant for acute myeloid leukemia, so the T cells may come from the graft donor.

This clonotype has ten or more counts. The rearrangement uses TRBV29-1 and TRBJ2-1; tentatively, D is TRBD2 (6 bases). The germline CDR1 and CDR2 sequences are SQVTM and ANQGSEA. V lost 8 bases and J 3 bases, leaving 17 bases between the germline ends. This CDR3 region has 14 residues. The CDR3 reads CSLQGTGGYNEQFF. The DNA of the CDR3 is TGCAGCCTTCAGGGCACCGGGGGCTACAATGAGCAGTTCTTC.

This clonotype was picked up many times. The genes are TRBV5-4 and TRBJ2-7, with 8 nucleotides matching TRBD1. Germline CDR1 is SGHNT and CDR2 is YYREEE (reference sequence). The CDR3 is 16 residues long. V gave up 0 bases and J gave up 4 bases; unmatched junction bases: 9. The CDR3 sequence: CASSLGGDRRRYEQYV. CDR3 nucleotide sequence: TGTGCCAGCAGCTTGGGAGGGGACAGGAGACGGTACGAGCAGTACGTC.

In this sample, this clonotype turned up many times. J is TRBJ2-5 and V is TRBV20-1; 8 bases line up with TRBD1. Germline V gene lookup returns CDR1 DFQATT and CDR2 SNEGSKA (reference sequence). This CDR3 comprises 13 residues. Trimming took 6 bases from V and 4 from J; bases not matched to a gene: 7. The CDR3 DNA reads as TGCAGTGCCAGGGGGCTAGCAGTAGAGACCCAGTACTTC. Translation gives CSARGLAVETQYF.

This clonotype appeared a few times. This chain connects TRBV20-1 to TRBJ2-7, with D unclear. The CDR3 contains 14 residues. The V end lost 6 bases, the J end lost 0 bases, and 15 bases lay between the germline ends. The germline V gene encodes CDR1 DFQATT and CDR2 SNEGSKA (reference sequence). In DNA, the CDR3 is TGCAGTGCCCGCACCTCTTCCCTCTCCTACGAGCAGTACTTC. It yields the protein CSARTSSLSYEQYF.

V and J are TRBV29-1 and TRBJ1-1; D not resolved. The CDR3 has 10 amino acids. Looked up from germline, CDR1 is SQVTM and CDR2 is ANQGSEA. V lost 6 bases to trimming and J lost 6 bases, with 8 bases between them. The CDR3 loop is CSVDKAEAFF. CDR3 bases: TGCAGCGTCGACAAGGCTGAAGCTTTCTTT.

This clonotype was picked up one time. As DNA, the CDR3 is TGCGCCAGCAGCCCCTCGGGGGGGATCGATGAGCAGTTCTTC. Amino acid sequence: CASSPSGGIDEQFF. The chain is built from TRBV4-3 and TRBJ2-1; 8 bases match TRBD2. Per the germline V gene, CDR1 is LGHNA and CDR2 is YSLEER. V gave up 4 bases and J gave up 8 bases; unmatched junction bases: 7. CDR3 length equals 14 residues.

This clonotype has ten or more counts. V is TRBV20-1 and J is TRBJ2-5; D gene unclear. The V gene's germline CDR1 is DFQATT and CDR2 SNEGSKA (reference sequence). CDR3 size: 10 residues. V lost 6 bases and J lost 5, with 7 bases in between. The CDR3 DNA follows: TGCAGTGCCCCGGAGGAGACCCAGTACTTC. It codes for CSAPEETQYF.

This clonotype was seen a single time. This chain uses TRBV5-6 with TRBJ2-5; the D gene could be TRBD1 or TRBD2 (5 bases each). The CDR3 totals 17 residues. Trimming left V 0 bases short and J 2 bases short, with 17 bases between. The germline V gene encodes CDR1 SGHDT and CDR2 YYEEEE. The CDR3 here is CASSLDYGTAPQETQYF. The CDR3 coding sequence is TGTGCCAGCAGCTTGGATTATGGGACGGCGCCGCAAGAGACCCAGTACTTC.

The rearrangement joins TRBV20-1 to TRBJ2-2; 10 bases are a match to TRBD2. Germline V lookup: CDR1 DFQATT, CDR2 SNEGSKA (reference sequence). The CDR3 loop spans 14 amino acids. V was clipped by 0 bases and J by 5 bases; unmatched bases: 0. DNA of the CDR3: TGCAGTGCTAGAGAACTAGCGGGGACCGGGGAGCTGTTTTTT. It yields the protein CSARELAGTGELFF.

This clonotype was seen ten or more times. V and J are TRBV5-6 and TRBJ2-3, with D perhaps TRBD1 or TRBD2 (5 bases each). Trimming stripped 0 bases from V and 6 bases from J, with 11 bases between. This CDR3 region has 14 residues. In germline, CDR1 is SGHDT, CDR2 YYEEEE. The DNA for the CDR3 is TGTGCCAGCAGCTTGGTATCCGGGGCGGATACGCAGTATTTT. Translating it yields CASSLVSGADTQYF.